This T cell receptor beta chain was captured in a study of regulatory T cells in long-lasting Graves disease (dated by TCRdb to 2020 to 2023). A note on the overall study: In the newly diagnosed Graves' disease group, patients had been taking antithyroid drugs for less than 3 months. Persistent Graves' disease patients were compared with newly diagnosed Graves' disease patients by peripheral blood TCR sequencing and RNA sequencing. The study was conducted in China and was registered as a clinical trial. A total of roughly 33 samples were covered by TCR sequencing, comprising some 13 persistent and around 20 newly diagnosed Graves' disease patients.

About this clonotype: Its target antigen remains unknown. A read error is likely here: a far larger clone is one base away.

From its cysteine to its phenylalanine, the CDR3 spans 13 amino acids. Just CDR3 DNA is preserved here, 39 bases in frame from base 1. For CDR1 and CDR2, the germline V gene lists SGHDN and FVKESK. The method behind the library was multiplex PCR. The sequencing machine was an Illumina HiSeq 4000. TCR beta libraries were built with iRepertoire HTBI primers and Arm-PCR amplification of CDR3 regions. Before sequencing, the PCR products went through gel purification. As for how the authors treated the data: Across samples, 60 to 70 TRBV and 14 TRBJ segments were identified and used for gene usage analysis of CDR3 amino acid clonotypes. COPE and FqMerger were used to merge filtered high-quality paired reads into contigs. BLAST was used to align contigs to IMGT TRBV, TRBD and TRBJ reference genes, and CDR3 was defined according to IMGT. Any clonotype with a frequency above 0.1% was classified as a highly expanded clone. Repertoire diversity was measured by Shannon entropy, and V-J evenness by the Gini coefficient. A clonotype found in more than one individual was treated as public. TCRdb reanalyzed the raw reads on its own, using fastp at Q25 for trimming and MiXCR for clone calling, and kept in-frame beta chains. Under each unique CDR3 protein, matching rows form one entry showing the most common genes and DNA. TCRdb, not the authors, supplied the V and J calls. This sample has 400,000 to 550,000 distinct CDR3 sequences in its table, and about 15% of those were observed once. Around a quarter of the sample goes to the ten largest clones.

Per the publication, the time point label means: newly diagnosed GD, antithyroid drugs for less than 3 months. For both TCR sequencing and RNA sequencing, RNA was extracted from PBMCs using TRIzol. Graves' disease was diagnosed according to American Thyroid Association guidelines. Patients for the study were recruited at an endocrinology department in Xi'an, China. From each patient, around 9 milliliters of peripheral blood was collected into an EDTA anticoagulant tube. Ficoll Paque Plus density gradient separation was used to isolate PBMCs, and no further T cell sorting was performed. An Agilent 2100 Bioanalyzer and agarose gel were used to assess RNA quality, and a NanoDrop 2000 was used to measure RNA concentration. Paper-wide results and their limitations: A larger number of public clonotypes was shared among persistent patients (fewer than 3,000) than among newly diagnosed patients (approximately 1,000). The authors acknowledged the small sample size as a limitation that may reduce accuracy. Compared with newly diagnosed patients, persistent Graves' disease patients had lower TCR Shannon entropy and fewer highly expanded clones, which suggests clonal expansion. TRBV28, TRBJ1-2 and TRBJ2-5 were preferentially used in persistent disease, while TRBV20-1 and TRBJ2-1 were favored in newly diagnosed disease. Only peripheral blood was studied, because thyroid tissue, the primary lesion, was inaccessible. Sequencing and analysis were limited to the TCR beta chain.

These sequences were also reported in another study, on T cells in Graves' hyperthyroidism and ophthalmopathy. As noted in the second study: Stable Graves' hyperthyroidism was defined as no progression to ophthalmopathy during 18 months of follow-up. The hyperthyroidism patients were between 18 and 65 years old and newly diagnosed, with a disease duration of less than 2 months. Exclusion was applied to patients with uncontrolled infections, other autoimmune diseases, pregnancy or lactation. Clinical symptoms, serum thyroxine and TRAb, thyroid ultrasound, and orbital computed tomography formed the basis for the diagnoses. The TCR CDR3 was subjected to a first round of RT-PCR using the HTBI primer set and the Qiagen OneStep RT-PCR kit. Most expanded thyroid clonotypes (frequency above 0.001) were also detected in blood, a finding suggesting that blood repertoires may reflect thyroid immune responses. A model built on a 13 V-J signature distinguished ophthalmopathy from stable hyperthyroidism, reaching over 85% sensitivity and under 84% specificity in cross-validation and 80%/75% in testing. During validation, the model predicted progression to ophthalmopathy a median of about 5.9 months ahead of onset, with around 65% sensitivity and roughly 72% specificity. To identify TCR V-J signatures that set the groups apart, the researchers used a discovery cohort of about a hundred patients, made up of roughly 40 with Graves' ophthalmopathy and around 58 with stable Graves' hyperthyroidism. Prospective prediction of ophthalmopathy was tested in an independent validation cohort consisting of some 18 hyperthyroidism patients and 17 patients who later progressed to ophthalmopathy. The 90 to 100 discovery patients were randomly split 7:3 into training and test sets. Thyroid tissue and blood T-cell repertoires from six Graves' hyperthyroidism patients were also compared in the study. Once sampling was done, hyperthyroidism patients were given methimazole at a starting dose of 30 mg daily, whereas ophthalmopathy patients were given high-dose intravenous methylprednisolone. Libraries were constructed in a second round of multiplex PCR, after which size selection and purification were performed. Paired-end sequencing of the libraries was performed with 100 bp reads on an Illumina HiSeq2000. SOAPnuke was used to process the raw data, removing reads that contained adapters or uncalled bases, had a mean Phred below 15, or lacked an exact match to the constant primer or identifier. COPE v1.2.5 was used to merge high-quality paired reads, and clonotypes were defined as unique nucleotide sequences. MiTCR v1.1 was used to align the clonotypes against IMGT TRBV, TRBD and TRBJ reference segments. Analysis was restricted to V-J combinations with a frequency above 0.0001, which covered 99.2% of repertoires. The TCS score was defined as the ratio of F50 (clonal expansion) to E x V (chaos), calculated using BLOSUM62-based TCRdist between CDR3 peptides within each V-J. Welch's t-statistics and random forest reduced several hundred V-J features to 10 to 15, which were used in a naive Bayes classifier (R e1071). Sample size was not statistically predetermined, and blinding of investigators to group allocation was not performed. The paper describes TCR Vbeta CDR3 sequencing of about 140 peripheral blood samples, made up of roughly 45 ophthalmopathy patients, more than 70 hyperthyroidism patients and about 17 progressor patients.

Recombination joined TRBV14 with TRBJ1-1, with the D gene uncertain. This TCR was sampled from a woman between 18 and 29 years old with Graves disease. Donor details come from another sample of the same person, matched by shared clones. This specimen consisted of peripheral blood mononuclear cells (PBMCs), obtained at new diagnosis, from a patient treated with antithyroid drugs. The sequenced DNA is TGTGCCAACAGCCAAGGACGGAACACTGAAGCTTTCTTT. It translates as CANSQGRNTEAFF.